These 18 T cell receptor beta chains were all obtained from the same sample, sequenced in a study of CD8+ T cells in alopecia areata. Reverse transcribed after extraction, RNA yielded cDNA as the sequencing template. The protocol was immunoSEQ multiplex PCR, while the TCRdb copy is restricted to in-frame clones and leaves out a portion. The top ten hold about 9% of the sample, which has around 100,000 clones, about 60% seen once. The sequenced sample was CD4+ T cells sorted from blood. Source of these receptors: a human donor in good health.

This clone was detected a few times. V gene TRBV6-1 combines with J gene TRBJ1-2; D unresolved. The CDR3 has 13 amino acids. The germline V gene has CDR1 MNHNS and CDR2 SASEGT. The V gene lost 2 bases and the J gene lost 4 bases, with 8 bases spanning the gap. The CDR3 DNA follows: TGTGCCAGCAGTGAACGAGAGACCTATGGCTACACCTTC. It translates to CASSERETYGYTF.

This clone was seen a handful of times. The CDR3 sequence: CASSQAVPGGSPLHF. The CDR3 region has the DNA TGCGCCAGCAGCCAAGCCGTACCCGGTGGGTCACCCCTCCACTTT. V is TRBV4-3 and J is TRBJ1-6; D remains ambiguous. The CDR3 totals 15 residues. The V and J ends lost 1 base and 10 bases respectively, with 14 bases between them. Germline loops: CDR1 LGHNA, CDR2 YSLEER.

V and J are TRBV30 and TRBJ2-1, with D perhaps TRBD2 (5 bases). The CDR3 is 17 residues long. Trimming took off 3 bases at V and 0 bases at J, with 18 bases between the two ends. Germline V gives CDR1 GTSNPN, CDR2 SVGIG (reference sequence). The CDR3 here is CAWSPKQGRSSYNEQFF. In DNA form, the CDR3 reads TGTGCCTGGAGCCCGAAACAAGGGAGAAGCTCCTACAATGAGCAGTTCTTC.

J is TRBJ2-5 and V is TRBV11-2; D is perhaps TRBD1 or TRBD2 (5 bases each). V shed 3 bases and J shed 1 base, with 12 bases lying between them. Germline values: CDR1 SGHAT, CDR2 FQNNGV. The CDR3 extends over 15 amino acids. The CDR3 nucleotides read TGTGCCAGCAGCTTCACGGACGGGGCCCAAGAGACCCAGTACTTC. This translates into CASSFTDGAQETQYF.

V usage is TRBV7-2 and J usage is TRBJ1-1; TRBD1 matches 10 bases. V lost 5 bases and J lost 10; bases outside the gene matches: 7. This CDR3 has 13 amino acids. Germline V lookup: CDR1 SGHTA, CDR2 FQGNSA. The CDR3 DNA is TGTGCCAGCAGCCCAGACAGGGGGCTAAGAGCTTTCTTT. Protein sequence: CASSPDRGLRAFF. The full variable domain, with the rest looked up from reference TRBV7-2 and TRBJ1-1, is GAGVSQSPSNKVTEKGKDVELRCDPISGHTALYWYRQSLGQGLEFLIYFQGNSAPDKSGLPSDRFSAERTGGSVSTLTIQRTQQEDSAVYLCASSPDRGLRAFFGQGTRLTVV.

The chain couples TRBV7-9 to TRBJ1-1; no firm D call. This CDR3 comprises 12 residues. Germline CDR1 is SEHNR and CDR2 is FQNEAQ (reference sequence). Trimming pared 3 bases from V and 7 bases from J, leaving 9 bases between. Here the CDR3 reads CASSFSEVEAFF. For the CDR3, the DNA is TGTGCCAGCAGCTTTTCAGAAGTTGAAGCTTTCTTT.

The V and J genes are TRBV29-1 and TRBJ2-3, with 9 nucleotides matching TRBD2. The junction had 7 bases not matched to a gene; V was cut back by 0 bases and J by 3 bases. This CDR3 is 16 amino acids long. CDR1 SQVTM and CDR2 ANQGSEA come from the germline V gene. Here the CDR3 reads CSVEDRASGGTDTQYF. DNA of the CDR3: TGCAGCGTTGAAGATCGAGCCAGCGGGGGGACAGATACGCAGTATTTT.

This chain joins TRBV7-2 and TRBJ2-7; TRBD2 is a possible D gene (5 bases). The V gene's germline CDR1 is SGHTA and CDR2 FQGNSA. Trimming cost V 3 bases and J 2 bases, with 8 bases left between them. The CDR3 runs to 13 residues. DNA for the CDR3: TGTGCCAGCAGCTTGACACTAGCCTACGAGCAGTACTTC. It is translated as CASSLTLAYEQYF.

The chain has TRBV18 and TRBJ2-3; 9 nucleotides line up with TRBD1. V gave up 6 bases and J gave up 3 bases; unmatched junction bases: 7. This CDR3 region has 15 residues. Germline-derived CDR1 and CDR2 are KGHSH and LQKENI. The chain's CDR3 is CASSPTGGGTDTQYF. The DNA for the CDR3 is TGTGCCAGCTCGCCGACAGGGGGAGGGACAGATACGCAGTATTTT.

This chain joins TRBV2 and TRBJ1-1; 8 nucleotides match TRBD1. The CDR3 has 13 amino acids. The V and J ends lost 9 bases and 3 bases, in that order; junction bases with no gene match: 6. CDR1 is SNHLY, CDR2 FYNNEI, per germline. The CDR3 sequence: CASLRQGHTEAFF. In DNA, the CDR3 is TGTGCCAGTTTGAGACAGGGGCACACTGAAGCTTTCTTT.

The rearrangement uses TRBV7-9 and TRBJ2-7, with unresolved D. Trimming took 2 bases from V and 4 from J, leaving 12 bases between them. This CDR3 spans 14 amino acids. CDR1 SEHNR and CDR2 FQNEAQ come from the germline V gene (reference sequence). CDR3 bases: TGTGCCAGCAGCTTAAATGGAGCCGTTTACGAGCAGTACTTC. As protein: CASSLNGAVYEQYF.

For the CDR3, the DNA is TGTGCCAGCAGCGCCAGGAACACCGGGGAGCTGTTTTTT. Amino acid sequence: CASSARNTGELFF. The chain recombines TRBV9 with TRBJ2-2; unclear D gene. The CDR3 is 13 residues long. Germline CDR1 is SGDLS and CDR2 is YYNGEE. V lost 3 bases to trimming and J lost 1 base, with 4 bases between them.

The V call is TRBV30, the J call TRBJ2-3, with 12 nucleotides matching TRBD2. The J segment lost 5 bases and the V segment lost 3 bases, leaving 9 bases of the junction unmatched. CDR3 size: 16 residues. The germline V gene has CDR1 GTSNPN and CDR2 SVGIG (reference sequence). In DNA form, the CDR3 reads TGTGCCTGGAGCCGTCCGGGACTAGCGGGTGGAGATACGCAGTATTTT. Protein product: CAWSRPGLAGGDTQYF.

This chain links TRBV29-1 with TRBJ2-1; D is perhaps TRBD1 (6 bases). The CDR3 totals 18 residues. V was pared by 3 bases and J by 3 bases, with 24 bases between. In germline, CDR1 is SQVTM, CDR2 ANQGSEA. The CDR3 here is CSVDMRQALREGYNEQFF. Here the CDR3 DNA reads TGCAGCGTTGATATGCGACAGGCGTTACGGGAAGGCTACAATGAGCAGTTCTTC.

This chain uses TRBV4-1 with TRBJ1-6; 9 bases line up with TRBD1. V was clipped by 7 bases and J by 10 bases; unmatched bases: 5. Germline V gene sequence: CDR1 MGHRA, CDR2 YSYEKL. The CDR3 is 13 residues long. CDR3 sequence: CASNRGLGSPLHF. CDR3 coding DNA: TGCGCCAGCAACAGGGGGCTGGGATCACCCCTCCACTTT.

CDR3 in amino acids: CSVASGEITDTQYF. As DNA, the CDR3 is TGCAGCGTTGCCAGCGGGGAAATCACAGATACGCAGTATTTT. The chain combines TRBV29-1 with TRBJ2-3; the match to TRBD2 covers 7 bases. Germline V gene sequence: CDR1 SQVTM, CDR2 ANQGSEA. V lost 4 bases to trimming and J lost 2 bases; unmatched junction nucleotides: 6. The CDR3 has 14 amino acids.

The CDR3 region is CASISQRYGYTF. The CDR3, as DNA: TGTGCCAGCATCTCCCAGCGCTATGGCTACACCTTC. V gene TRBV2 combines with J gene TRBJ1-2; D gene ambiguous. The CDR3 is 12 residues long. In germline, CDR1 is SNHLY, CDR2 FYNNEI. V was shortened by 7 bases and J by 4 bases, with 10 bases between the two germline ends. Full variable domain (missing parts from reference TRBV2 and TRBJ1-2): EPEVTQTPSHQVTQMGQEVILRCVPISNHLYFYWYRQILGQKVEFLVSFYNNEISEKSEIFDDQFSVERPDGSNFTLKIRSTKLEDSAMYFCASISQRYGYTFGSGTRLTVV.

The chain employs TRBV5-1 and TRBJ2-3; D gene unclear. The CDR3 has 13 amino acids. With 4 bases removed from V and 8 bases from J, the gap between germline ends came to 14 bases. The germline V gene has CDR1 SGHRS and CDR2 YFSETQ. DNA for the CDR3: TGCGCCAGCAGCCCCGACGGTTTAGGTACGCAGTATTTT. Its protein is CASSPDGLGTQYF.